The clone carrying this TCR beta chain was seen at least ten times. Its cognate antigen is unknown. The entry originates in a study of neurological immune-mediated disorders. General study points: A possible signature appeared as one related-CDR3 cluster, in which phylogenetic grouping placed the repertoires of 18 of 34 multiple sclerosis patients. The study found the most TCR clonal expansion in HTLV-1-associated myelopathy and the least in multiple sclerosis, below healthy controls.

CDR1 MNHEY and CDR2 SVGAGI come from the germline V gene. The CDR3 is 15 residues long. Losses at the gene ends were 0 bases for V and 7 bases for J; bases not matched to a gene: 7. The time point here: longitudinal time-point 2. MiXCR, applied by TCRdb to the 5' RACE reads, yields one record per CDR3 protein. The sample includes approximately 80,000 distinct CDR3 sequences, approximately 5.8% of them seen just once. The chain joins TRBV6-5 to TRBJ2-5, with 8 bases that match TRBD1. The sequence was obtained from a woman aged 60-70 years with multiple sclerosis. The specimen was PBMCs. The CDR3 loop is CASSYSSGQGWTQYF. The CDR3 nucleotides are TGTGCCAGCAGTTACTCGTCCGGACAGGGATGGACCCAGTACTTC.